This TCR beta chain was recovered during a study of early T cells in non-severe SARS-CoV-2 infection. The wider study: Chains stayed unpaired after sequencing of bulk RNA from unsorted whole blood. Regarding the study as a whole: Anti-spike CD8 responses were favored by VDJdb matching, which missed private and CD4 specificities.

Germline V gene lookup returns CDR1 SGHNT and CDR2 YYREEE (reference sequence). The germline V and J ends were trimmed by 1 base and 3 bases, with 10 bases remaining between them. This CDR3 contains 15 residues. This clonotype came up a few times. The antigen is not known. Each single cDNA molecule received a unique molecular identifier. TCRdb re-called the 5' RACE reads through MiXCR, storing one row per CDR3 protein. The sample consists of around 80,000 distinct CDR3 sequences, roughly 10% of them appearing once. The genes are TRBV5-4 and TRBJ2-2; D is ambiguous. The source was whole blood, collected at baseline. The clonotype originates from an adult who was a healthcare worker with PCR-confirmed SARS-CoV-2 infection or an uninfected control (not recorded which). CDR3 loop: CASSLRQVDTGELFF. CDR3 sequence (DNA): TGTGCCAGCAGCTTGAGGCAGGTGGACACCGGGGAGCTGTTTTTT.